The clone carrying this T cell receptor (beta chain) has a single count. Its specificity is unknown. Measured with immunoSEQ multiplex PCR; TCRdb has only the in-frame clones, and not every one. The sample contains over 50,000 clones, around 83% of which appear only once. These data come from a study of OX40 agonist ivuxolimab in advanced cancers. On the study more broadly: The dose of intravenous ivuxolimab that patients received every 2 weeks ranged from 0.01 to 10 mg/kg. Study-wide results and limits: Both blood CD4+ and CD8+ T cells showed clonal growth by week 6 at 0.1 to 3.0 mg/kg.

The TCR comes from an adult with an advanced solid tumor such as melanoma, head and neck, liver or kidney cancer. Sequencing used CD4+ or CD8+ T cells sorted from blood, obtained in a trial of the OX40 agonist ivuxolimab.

The CDR3 DNA follows: TGCAGCGTTGGCACAGGGGGAGGGGAAAGGTACTTC. This translates into CSVGTGGGERYF. This rearrangement joins TRBV29-1 to TRBJ2-7; the D gene is possibly TRBD1 (8 bases). V lost 4 bases, J lost 12 bases, and 19 bases lay in between. The CDR3 spans 12 residues. Germline CDR1 SQVTM, CDR2 ANQGSEA.